A single sample gave rise to the 21 T cell receptor beta chains below, sequenced in a study of CD8+ T cells in alopecia areata. Stated treatment: oral pan-JAK inhibitor, 5-10 mg twice daily. RNA was extracted and reverse transcribed into cDNA as the sequencing template. Profiled with immunoSEQ multiplex PCR; TCRdb holds only in-frame clones, not every one. The table has approximately 200,000 clones, about 40% seen once. The source was CD4+ T cells sorted from blood, collected at approximately week 36, from a patient treated with tofacitinib. These receptors came from a human donor with alopecia areata.

This chain connects TRBV2 to TRBJ2-6, with 7 bases lining up with TRBD1. The junction had 7 bases not matched to a gene; V was cut back by 6 bases and J by 2 bases. Germline CDR1 SNHLY, CDR2 FYNNEI. CDR3 length: 16 residues. This CDR3 is CASSRMTGTGANVLTF. The CDR3 DNA sequence: TGTGCCAGCAGCAGAATGACAGGGACTGGGGCCAACGTCCTGACTTTC.

The CDR3 region is CASSVEVGQAATQYF. In DNA, the CDR3 is TGTGCCAGCAGCGTAGAGGTCGGGCAGGCGGCGACCCAGTACTTC. V usage is TRBV9 and J usage is TRBJ2-5; D is unresolved. Deletions cut 0 bases from V and 7 bases from J, with 16 bases between. Germline CDR1 SGDLS, CDR2 YYNGEE. The CDR3 is 15 amino acids.

Concerning this clone: Other DNA variants within this sample encode the same CDR3. V is TRBV9 and J is TRBJ2-1, with 10 bases that match TRBD2. V dropped 0 bases and J dropped 4; count of bases not matched to a gene: 1. CDR1 and CDR2 (germline): SGDLS, YYNGEE. The CDR3 has 15 amino acids. CDR3 coding DNA: TGTGCCAGCAGCGTAGGGACTAGCGGATACAATGAGCAGTTCTTC. Protein: CASSVGTSGYNEQFF.

The chain couples TRBV29-1 to TRBJ1-1, with a tentative D call TRBD1 (6 bases). The V and J ends lost 5 bases and 5 bases respectively, with 12 bases between them. CDR3 length equals 12 residues. The germline V gene has CDR1 SQVTM and CDR2 ANQGSEA. The CDR3: CSVYRVETEAFF. The CDR3 region has the DNA TGCAGCGTTTACAGGGTTGAGACTGAAGCTTTCTTT. The full variable domain, rest sourced from reference TRBV29-1 and TRBJ1-1, is SAVISQKPSRDICQRGTSLTIQCQVDSQVTMMFWYRQQPGQSLTLIATANQGSEATYESGFVIDKFPISRPNLTFSTLTVSNMSPEDSSIYLCSVYRVETEAFFGQGTRLTVV.

The chain combines TRBV10-3 with TRBJ2-7; 10 bases map to TRBD2. Germline assignment: CDR1 ENHRY and CDR2 SYGVKD. The junction had 8 bases not matched to a gene; V was cut back by 6 bases and J by 6 bases. This CDR3 region has 14 residues. CDR3 sequence: CAISPSGRGGEQYF. The CDR3 DNA reads as TGTGCCATCAGCCCAAGCGGGAGGGGGGGCGAGCAGTACTTC.

The genes are TRBV5-1 and TRBJ2-1, with D unclear. V lost 5 bases to trimming and J lost 2 bases, with 5 bases between them. The CDR3 totals 12 residues. Looked up from germline, CDR1 is SGHRS and CDR2 is YFSETQ. The CDR3 reads CASRGTYNEQFF. As DNA, the CDR3 is TGCGCCAGCAGGGGAACCTACAATGAGCAGTTCTTC.

The chain employs TRBV19 and TRBJ2-6; a possible D gene is TRBD1 (5 bases). Germline values: CDR1 LNHDA, CDR2 SQIVND (reference sequence). The CDR3 has 18 amino acids. The V end lost 7 bases, the J end lost 2 bases, and 21 bases lay between the germline ends. CDR3 DNA sequence: TGTGCCAGTACCGGTCAAAGTCCAAGGGGTCCTGGGGCCAACGTCCTGACTTTC. It yields the protein CASTGQSPRGPGANVLTF.

This clone was picked up one time. The CDR3 nucleotides read TGTGCCTGGAGTCCTCCGGGACTAGCGGGAGTGTACGAGCAGTACTTC. Protein sequence: CAWSPPGLAGVYEQYF. The V gene is TRBV30, the J gene TRBJ2-7; TRBD2 agrees at 14 bases. Germline loops: CDR1 GTSNPN, CDR2 SVGIG (reference sequence). CDR3 length: 16 residues. V was pared by 2 bases and J by 4 bases, with 7 bases of the junction left unmatched. Filled out from reference TRBV30 and TRBJ2-7, the complete variable domain reads SQTIHQWPATLVQPVGSPLSLECTVEGTSNPNLYWYRQAAGRGLQLLFYSVGIGQISSEVPQNLSASRPQDRQFILSSKKLLLSDSGFYLCAWSPPGLAGVYEQYFGPGTRLTVT.

The chain's CDR3 is CASSPYDNVLTF. The CDR3 DNA sequence: TGTGCCAGCAGCCCATATGACAACGTCCTGACTTTC. The chain has TRBV7-9 and TRBJ2-6; D is unresolved. Trimming cost V 5 bases and J 9 bases, with 8 bases left between them. From germline, CDR1 is SEHNR and CDR2 FQNEAQ (reference sequence). The CDR3 runs 12 residues.

The rearrangement uses TRBV7-9 and TRBJ1-2; a weak D match, TRBD1 (5 bases). This CDR3 has 14 residues. V shed 3 bases and J shed 8 bases, with 16 bases lying between them. CDR1 is SEHNR and CDR2 is FQNEAQ in the germline V gene (reference sequence). The CDR3: CASSFTGVGYGYTF. Written as DNA, the CDR3 is TGTGCCAGCAGCTTCACAGGAGTCGGCTACGGCTACACCTTC.

This chain uses TRBV29-1 with TRBJ2-2; a possible D gene is TRBD1 (5 bases). The CDR3 consists of 11 residues. Per the germline V gene, CDR1 is SQVTM and CDR2 is ANQGSEA. V dropped 5 bases and J dropped 6 bases, with 7 bases sitting between them. CDR3 sequence reads: CSVLQAGELFF. CDR3 coding DNA: TGCAGCGTTTTACAGGCCGGGGAGCTGTTTTTT.

The chain carries TRBV7-2 and TRBJ2-1, with 9 positions matching TRBD2. CDR1 is SGHTA and CDR2 is FQGNSA in the germline V gene. Trimming took 1 base from V and 8 from J; bases not matched to a gene: 15. This CDR3 has 18 amino acids. CDR3 amino acids: CASSLGGLAGHRLDEQFF. CDR3 nucleotides: TGTGCCAGCAGCTTAGGGGGGCTAGCGGGACATCGGTTGGATGAGCAGTTCTTC.

This clone was seen more than once but under ten times. V is TRBV7-3 and J is TRBJ2-1, with TRBD2 matching over 7 bases. Germline loops: CDR1 SGHTA, CDR2 FQGTGA. V dropped 2 bases and J dropped 5; count of bases not matched to a gene: 6. This CDR3 has 15 amino acids. The CDR3 sequence is CASSLYTSVNNEQFF. CDR3 coding DNA: TGTGCCAGCAGCTTATACACTAGCGTAAACAATGAGCAGTTCTTC.

The chain is built from TRBV11-2 and TRBJ2-5; possibly TRBD2 for D (5 bases). The CDR3 length is 12 residues. Per germline, CDR1 SGHAT and CDR2 FQNNGV. Deletions cut 5 bases from V and 4 bases from J, with 8 bases between. The CDR3 reads CASSRAGETQYF. The CDR3 DNA reads TGTGCCAGCAGCCGGGCGGGAGAGACCCAGTACTTC.

This clone was detected only a few times. The chain recombines TRBV30 with TRBJ1-3; D remains unclear. Germline lookup yields CDR1 GTSNPN and CDR2 SVGIG (reference sequence). This CDR3 is 14 amino acids long. The germline V and J ends were trimmed by 5 bases and 0 bases, with 11 bases remaining between them. CDR3 amino acids: CAWGRGNSGNTIYF. Here the CDR3 DNA reads TGTGCCTGGGGTAGAGGAAACTCTGGAAACACCATATATTTT.

V is TRBV19 and J is TRBJ2-5; 9 positions match TRBD1. V gave up 3 bases and J gave up 11 bases; unmatched junction bases: 13. The germline V gene has CDR1 LNHDA and CDR2 SQIVND (reference sequence). The CDR3 consists of 15 residues. CDR3 sequence: CASSIPGQGLSRQYF. Here the CDR3 DNA reads TGTGCCAGTAGTATCCCCGGACAGGGGTTGTCCCGACAGTACTTC. The variable domain in full, completed from reference TRBV19 and TRBJ2-5, reads DGGITQSPKYLFRKEGQNVTLSCEQNLNHDAMYWYRQDPGQGLRLIYYSQIVNDFQKGDIAEGYSVSREKKESFPLTVTSAQKNPTAFYLCASSIPGQGLSRQYFGPGTRLLVL.

The chain couples TRBV4-1 to TRBJ1-5; D call uncertain. Trimming took 3 bases from V and 11 from J, leaving 17 bases between them. Germline CDR1 reads MGHRA; CDR2 reads YSYEKL. The CDR3 covers 14 residues. The CDR3: CASSQNSKGGTQHF. The CDR3 bases are TGCGCCAGCAGCCAGAACTCCAAGGGTGGGACCCAGCATTTT.

The rearrangement links TRBV25-1 to TRBJ2-5; D is perhaps TRBD1 (7 bases). Germline V CDR1 and CDR2: MGHDK, SYGVNS. The length of the CDR3 is 13 residues. V shed 9 bases and J shed 5 bases, with 16 bases lying between them. CDR3 DNA: TGTGCCAGTGACAGACAGGGAGGCGAGACCCAGTACTTC. Translating gives CASDRQGGETQYF.

This sequence joins TRBV28 and TRBJ2-7; TRBD1 or TRBD2 may be the D gene (5 bases each). This CDR3 is built from 14 residues. Germline CDR1 MDHEN, CDR2 SYDVKM. V lost 6 bases, J lost 4 bases, and 16 bases lay in between. This chain's CDR3 is CASSTKRGGYEQYF. The CDR3 DNA follows: TGTGCCAGCAGCACGAAACGGGGCGGGTACGAGCAGTACTTC.

The V call is TRBV7-2, the J call TRBJ2-5; D call uncertain. CDR1 is SGHTA, CDR2 FQGNSA, per germline. This CDR3 is built from 13 residues. Trimming left V 2 bases short and J 8 bases short, with 12 bases between. The CDR3 DNA reads TGTGCCAGCAGCTTAAAGGGCGACTTAACCCAGTACTTC. This encodes CASSLKGDLTQYF.

This clone was seen a single time. This chain uses TRBV6-6 with TRBJ2-1; a weak D match, TRBD2 (5 bases). CDR1 is MNHNY and CDR2 is SVGAGI in the germline V gene (reference sequence). Deletions cut 5 bases from V and 8 bases from J, with 16 bases between. The CDR3 is 14 residues long. The CDR3 coding sequence is TGTGCCAGCAGTCCGTTAGCGTCTGGGCATGAGCAGTTCTTC. This translates into CASSPLASGHEQFF.